This T cell receptor beta chain was identified during a study of T cell repertoires in cytomegalovirus infection (dated by TCRdb to between 2017 and 2020). With respect to the entire study: Recently identified HLA-C-restricted CMV epitopes, whose presentation resists viral immunomodulation, were targeted by peptide stimulations together with well-studied HLA-B-restricted epitopes. Because public TCR beta signatures pointed to carriage of CMV infection together with the matching HLA type, the HLA type of each donor mattered for the analysis.

Sequencing took place on an Illumina HiSeq 1500. TCRdb took the public reads, trimmed them with fastp at Q25, ran MiXCR for clone calling and kept in-frame beta chains. Each entry is one CDR3 protein sequence, shown with its most common DNA and genes. Here the sample has approximately 1,000,000 distinct CDR3 sequences; around 30% occur a single time. About 14% of the sample belongs to the ten largest clones. This clonotype was counted many times. This clone's antigen is unknown. Base quality data are lacking; no much larger clone is found one base away. V gives up 6 bases and J gives up 6 bases, and the segment between their germline ends measures 7 bases. Counted from cysteine to phenylalanine, this CDR3 has 11 amino acids. Only CDR3 DNA is held: 33 bases, read in frame from base 1. CDR1 and CDR2 were assigned from the germline V gene as SGHAT and FQNNGV. Study-wide conclusions, independent of this receptor: The ex vivo response was dominated by HLA-C-restricted CMV-specific TCR beta clonotypes, which also provided the single most frequent clonotype in two of eight donors. Carriers of CMV infection plus the relevant HLA type were discriminated by the cumulative frequency of public TCR beta family members in the study cohort and in an independent roughly 370-donor cohort.

This specimen's treatment or condition label, per the study, means: in vitro stimulation with specific CMV peptide epitopes to enrich CMV-specific T cells. The receptor chain draws on TRBV11-2 and TRBJ2-3, with no confidently assigned D gene. The source was cultured CD8+ T cells from PBMCs, collected from culture after CMV antigen stimulation. The clonotype was recovered from a human donor in good health (CMV status not recorded). Some clones in this sample may be carry-over from other donors' samples. Here the CDR3 is given as CASSHGDTQYF. The nucleotides are TGTGCCAGCAGTCATGGGGATACGCAGTATTTT. Outside the CDR3, residues come from the reference TRBV11-2 and TRBJ2-3 proteins, so the full variable domain is: EAGVAQSPRYKIIEKRQSVAFWCNPISGHATLYWYQQILGQGPKLLIQFQNNGVVDDSQLPKDRFSAERLKGVDSTLKIQPAKLEDSAVYLCASSHGDTQYFGPGTRLTVL.